Given below is one T cell receptor (beta chain) in context. Which antigen it targets is not known. Per-base quality was not reported, and no clone a single base away is much larger than it. This record comes from a study of shared clonotypes between healthy human individuals (dated by TCRdb to 2020 to 2022). Regarding the study in general: The cohort comprised a couple of women and a few men aged 18 to 49 years. For each donor, CD4 naive and CD4 memory were each given three plates, CD8 naive was given two plates, and CD8 memory was given one plate. Each donor's leukapheresis produced roughly between roughly 0.85 and 9.5 billion PBMCs. Different laboratories and diverse techniques were used to prepare libraries and sequence TCR repertoires, to increase sequencing depth and limit assay-specific biases. The study deeply sequenced blood TCR repertoires of five healthy adults to estimate repertoire size and the extent of clonotype sharing between individuals. On the study overall, not on this receptor specifically: Based on pairwise subsampling, the degree of clonotype sharing among donors was expected to be affected by sequencing depth. Roughly 5% of naive CD4, 3.5% of naive CD8, 2.3% of memory CD4, and over 0.35% of memory CD8 clonotypes were shared across four donors. Naive subsets generally had larger estimated clonotype richness than memory subsets. Rarefaction of sorted-subset datasets indicated incomplete sequencing despite the large sequencing depth. Sampling was restricted to blood, and TCR repertoires in tissue are likely to differ from TCR repertoires in blood. Compared with non-shared clonotypes, clonotypes shared by all four sorted-subset donors had higher generation probabilities. The small number of donors limited the genetic and exposure-history diversity represented.

TCR CDR3 regions were amplified from genomic DNA by multiplex PCR using the deep immunoSEQ assay. Extracted genomic DNA from each cell subset was distributed evenly across all wells of several immunoSEQ 96-well plates, and each plate was treated as a replicate. Each replicate PCR for sorted subsets received about 180 ng genomic DNA, equal to roughly 33,000 T cell genomes. Purified libraries were quantified with a Qubit 3.0 fluorometer, sized on a Bioanalyzer 2100, and re-quantified with the KAPA Library Quantification kit. Each immunoSEQ 96-well plate was sequenced on its own single-read 150-cycle Illumina NextSeq 550 flow cell. The authors' pipeline ran thus. The immunoSEQ output contained only junctional sequences without quality scores, so filtering could not match that applied to full-length reads. Sequences were annotated with PyIR, a Python wrapper for IgBLAST v1.9, using IMGT germline references to assign V/J genes and CDR3. Reads with weak V/J assignments (E-value above 1e-6), missing CDR3, stop codons, out-of-frame junctions, or ambiguous translated residues were removed. V3J clonotypes were defined as sequences sharing an identical inferred V gene, J gene, and CDR3 amino acid sequence. The percentage overlap between two repertoires was calculated by dividing the number of shared unique clonotypes by the size of the smaller repertoire. Three approaches were used to assess repertoire richness: RTK rarefaction, the Chao1 estimator, and Recon v2.1 estimates of unobserved clonotypes. Generation probabilities for all TCRbeta clonotypes obtained by the gDNA method from several donors were computed using OLGA. This is the immuneACCESS table as TCRdb keeps it, with only in-frame sequences that have V and J called. A part of the clones is gone; compared with another copy, unresolved V genes explain less than half, and the rest is unexplained. V, J and clone size derive from that table, while D and trimming were established from the DNA sequence. This sample is represented by about 2.1 million clones; around 95% of them were singletons. The ten largest clonotypes hold over 1.5% of the sample.

For the CD8 naive samples, CD45RO-negative cells were positively selected for CCR7, yielding a CD45RA+CCR7+ population from which TemRA cells were excluded. The donors were healthy, HIV-negative adults who had no recently reported acute infections or vaccinations. Every donor was a Caucasian adult residing in Nashville, Tennessee, USA. Blood was obtained by leukapheresis, after which PBMCs were separated by Ficoll-Histopaque density gradient centrifugation and cryopreserved in liquid nitrogen vapor phase. Analytical flow cytometry was used to check the purity and quantity of each magnetically sorted T cell population. From each sorted fraction, genomic DNA was isolated and quantified by UV absorbance on a Nanodrop 2000c. V is cut by 2 bases and J by 7 bases, and the space between the germline ends is 9 bases. Including cysteine and phenylalanine, the CDR3 has 13 amino acids. The DNA shown is the 39-base CDR3, in frame from base 1. CDR1 and CDR2 are read off the germline V gene (reference sequence) as MNHEY and SMNVEV.

The source is a man aged 18 to 29 in good health. Some clones in this sample may be carry-over from other donors' samples. The specimen was naive CD8+ T cells from PBMCs. Read against the paper, the sample's cell subset or site label means: CD45RA+CCR7+. In this chain, TRBV27 is recombined with TRBJ1-5; the D gene is perhaps TRBD1, from 5 matching bases. Here the CDR3 is given as CASSLLGAQPQHF. The DNA sequence reads TGTGCCAGCAGTTTACTTGGGGCCCAGCCCCAGCATTTT.